The next 16 T cell receptor beta chains were all read from a single sample in a study of somatic mutations in cytotoxic T cells in rheumatoid arthritis. This table comes from immunoSEQ multiplex PCR, and its TCRdb copy is limited to in-frame clones, with some not included. The repertoire holds around 19,000 clones, with around 67% as singletons. Source material: CD8+ T cells sorted from blood. All receptors derive from an adult with rheumatoid arthritis.

This clone was recorded a few times. The J gene is TRBJ1-1, the V gene TRBV19; 7 bases are a match to TRBD1. V lost 6 bases and J lost 1; bases outside the gene matches: 2. CDR3 length: 13 amino acids. Germline assignment: CDR1 LNHDA and CDR2 SQIVND (reference sequence). The CDR3 sequence: CASREGANTEAFF. CDR3 DNA: TGTGCCAGTAGGGAGGGGGCGAACACTGAAGCTTTCTTT.

The rearrangement links TRBV19 to TRBJ1-4; no reliable D call. The CDR3 loop spans 13 amino acids. V gave up 9 bases and J gave up 2 bases, with 10 bases separating them. Germline CDR1 LNHDA, CDR2 SQIVND (reference sequence). The CDR3 reads CASRASTNEKLFF. Here the CDR3 DNA reads TGTGCCAGCCGAGCTTCGACTAATGAAAAACTGTTTTTT.

V and J are TRBV4-1 and TRBJ2-1, with D perhaps assigned TRBD1 or TRBD2 (5 bases each). Looked up from germline, CDR1 is MGHRA and CDR2 is YSYEKL. V was shortened by 4 bases and J by 4 bases, with 14 bases between the two germline ends. The CDR3 covers 15 residues. CDR3 residues: CASSLYRDPYNEQFF. Here the CDR3 DNA reads TGCGCCAGCAGCCTTTACCGGGACCCATACAATGAGCAGTTCTTC.

The genes are TRBV14 and TRBJ2-1, with D maybe TRBD1 (6 bases). Germline loops: CDR1 SGHDN, CDR2 FVKESK. This CDR3 region has 15 residues. Trimming removed 4 bases at V and 5 bases at J, with 15 bases between. The CDR3 here is CASSPVDRPDNEQFF. The CDR3 DNA reads as TGTGCCAGCAGCCCCGTAGACAGGCCGGACAATGAGCAGTTCTTC.

This clone showed up just a few times. The V and J genes are TRBV9 and TRBJ2-1; maybe TRBD2 (7 bases). This CDR3 is 18 amino acids long. Per germline, CDR1 SGDLS and CDR2 YYNGEE. V was cut by 4 bases and J by 2 bases, with 22 bases left in between. The CDR3 loop reads CASSPGGRSPGAYNEQFF. The CDR3 DNA reads TGTGCCAGCAGCCCGGGGGGCCGTTCGCCCGGGGCCTACAATGAGCAGTTCTTC.

This chain joins TRBV5-4 and TRBJ1-2; maybe TRBD1 (5 bases). From germline, CDR1 is SGHNT and CDR2 YYREEE (reference sequence). The V end lost 3 bases, the J end lost 4 bases, and 16 bases lay between the germline ends. CDR3 length: 15 residues. The chain's CDR3 is CASSSDTQGLYGYTF. The CDR3 nucleotides are TGTGCCAGCAGCTCCGACACCCAGGGCCTCTATGGCTACACCTTC.

The chain carries TRBV6-1 and TRBJ2-1; the D is unclear. Between the trimmed V and J ends, which lost 2 bases and 0 bases, there was a span of 11 bases. Germline V gene lookup returns CDR1 MNHNS and CDR2 SASEGT. CDR3 length: 16 amino acids. This CDR3 reads CASSEWGASSYNEQFF. CDR3 in DNA: TGTGCCAGCAGTGAATGGGGTGCGAGCTCCTACAATGAGCAGTTCTTC.

The DNA of the CDR3 is TGTGCCAGCACTGGGACAGGGGGCCAGGAGCAGTACTTC. Translation gives CASTGTGGQEQYF. The V and J genes are TRBV7-9 and TRBJ2-7, with 12 bases identical to TRBD1. The V segment lost 7 bases and the J segment 7 bases; nucleotides outside the gene matches: 5. The CDR3 runs 13 residues. In germline, CDR1 is SEHNR, CDR2 FQNEAQ (reference sequence).

The chain carries TRBV7-2 and TRBJ2-7, with 11 bases fitting TRBD2. The CDR3 runs to 18 residues. In germline, CDR1 is SGHTA, CDR2 FQGNSA. The J segment lost 0 bases and the V segment lost 8 bases, leaving 15 bases of the junction unmatched. CDR3: CASQTPASGGTSSYEQYF. In nucleotides, the CDR3 is TGTGCCAGCCAAACCCCCGCTAGCGGGGGGACTAGCTCCTACGAGCAGTACTTC.

The chain carries TRBV5-6 and TRBJ2-7; D is ambiguous. Trimming took 0 bases from V and 0 from J, leaving 7 bases between them. Looked up from germline, CDR1 is SGHDT and CDR2 is YYEEEE. The length of the CDR3 is 14 residues. Written as DNA, the CDR3 is TGTGCCAGCAGCTTGGGACTGATCTCCTACGAGCAGTACTTC. It encodes CASSLGLISYEQYF.

V gene TRBV7-9 combines with J gene TRBJ2-3, with D possibly being TRBD1 or TRBD2 (5 bases each). The CDR3 is made up of 16 amino acids. Germline-derived CDR1 and CDR2 are SEHNR and FQNEAQ (reference sequence). V lost 6 bases and J 5 bases, leaving 21 bases between the germline ends. The CDR3 reads CASRSEEAGFQDTQYF. Here the CDR3 DNA reads TGTGCCAGCAGAAGTGAGGAGGCAGGGTTCCAAGATACGCAGTATTTT.

This clone was seen once. The chain couples TRBV7-6 to TRBJ1-5; no definite D call. Germline V CDR1 and CDR2: SGHVS, FNYEAQ. The length of the CDR3 is 14 residues. V was cut by 0 bases and J by 3 bases, with 6 bases left in between. Written as DNA, the CDR3 is TGTGCCAGCAGCTTAGCAGGGCCCAATCAGCCCCAGCATTTT. Translation: CASSLAGPNQPQHF.

V and J are TRBV28 and TRBJ2-7; 11 nucleotides line up with TRBD1. The CDR3 length is 13 residues. Germline lookup yields CDR1 MDHEN and CDR2 SYDVKM. The V gene end was trimmed by 6 bases and the J gene end by 6 bases; junction bases not matched to a gene: 4. In DNA form, the CDR3 reads TGTGCCAGCAGCAGGACAGGGGGCTCCGAGCAGTACTTC. It codes for CASSRTGGSEQYF. The variable domain in full, completed from reference TRBV28 and TRBJ2-7, reads DVKVTQSSRYLVKRTGEKVFLECVQDMDHENMFWYRQDPGLGLRLIYFSYDVKMKEKGDIPEGYSVSREKKERFSLILESASTNQTSMYLCASSRTGGSEQYFGPGTRLTVT.

This chain uses TRBV9 with TRBJ2-5; 10 positions match TRBD2. In germline, CDR1 is SGDLS, CDR2 YYNGEE. The CDR3 length is 17 residues. Trimming took 0 bases from V and 3 from J; bases not matched to a gene: 8. Here the CDR3 reads CASSVEVAGGKKETQYF. DNA for the CDR3: TGTGCCAGCAGCGTAGAAGTAGCGGGGGGAAAGAAAGAGACCCAGTACTTC.

The V call is TRBV28, the J call TRBJ2-2; TRBD1 matches 10 bases. The length of the CDR3 is 17 residues. Germline V CDR1 and CDR2: MDHEN, SYDVKM. Unmatched junction bases numbered 9, after V lost 4 bases and J lost 4 bases. CDR3 loop: CASSSVGDRGSTGELFF. The CDR3 coding sequence is TGTGCCAGCAGTTCCGTGGGGGACAGGGGTAGCACCGGGGAGCTGTTTTTT.

The chain joins TRBV4-1 to TRBJ1-4; D is uncertain. The CDR3 has 16 amino acids. Trimming removed 0 bases at V and 0 bases at J, with 8 bases between. Germline V CDR1 and CDR2: MGHRA, YSYEKL. The CDR3 bases are TGCGCCAGCAGCCAAGATGACGAGACAACTAATGAAAAACTGTTTTTT. Amino acids: CASSQDDETTNEKLFF.